Below are 17 T cell receptor beta chains sequenced from a single sample in a study of blood T cell repertoires in COVID-19. The method was immunoSEQ multiplex PCR; TCRdb's version includes in-frame clones alone and lacks a portion of them. The sample contains roughly 140,000 clones, roughly 85% of which appear only once. The sample comprised peripheral blood. The receptors derive from a man aged 50-60 years with acute or convalescent COVID-19.

V gene TRBV5-5 combines with J gene TRBJ1-5; D is undetermined. Germline V gene data show CDR1 as SGHKS and CDR2 as YYEKEE (reference sequence). The CDR3 consists of 15 residues. Trimming pared 0 bases from V and 11 bases from J, leaving 18 bases between. CDR3 DNA sequence: TGTGCCAGCAGCTTGGAAACATTGGGCGCAGGTTCCCAGCATTTT. Amino acids: CASSLETLGAGSQHF.

The chain is built from TRBV28 and TRBJ2-1; D is uncertain. CDR1 is MDHEN, CDR2 SYDVKM, per germline. This CDR3 is built from 13 residues. V gave up 3 bases and J gave up 4 bases, with 7 bases separating them. The CDR3 region has the DNA TGTGCCAGCAGTTTGAGGTCTTACAATGAGCAGTTCTTC. Protein sequence: CASSLRSYNEQFF.

The chain is built from TRBV6-5 and TRBJ2-7, with D possibly TRBD2 on 5 matching bases. V lost 7 bases and J 0 bases, leaving 13 bases between the germline ends. Germline CDR1 MNHEY, CDR2 SVGAGI. The CDR3 loop spans 14 amino acids. The CDR3 coding sequence is TGTGCCAGCAAAAGGACGGGGAGCTCCTACGAGCAGTACTTC. Its protein product is CASKRTGSSYEQYF.

The CDR3 coding sequence is TGTGCCAGCAGGCCGGACAGGTCTAACTATGGCTACACCTTC. Protein sequence: CASRPDRSNYGYTF. J is TRBJ1-2 and V is TRBV2; 7 bases fit TRBD1. J was trimmed by 0 bases and V by 6 bases; bases with no gene match: 4. The CDR3 spans 14 residues. Per the germline V gene, CDR1 is SNHLY and CDR2 is FYNNEI.

V usage is TRBV10-3 and J usage is TRBJ2-7; tentatively, D is TRBD2 (5 bases). This CDR3 spans 13 amino acids. Germline V gives CDR1 ENHRY, CDR2 SYGVKD. Trimming shortened V by 2 bases and J by 1 base, and 6 bases separated the two germline ends. CDR3 protein: CAISEGESYEQYF. CDR3 nucleotide sequence: TGTGCCATCAGTGAGGGGGAGTCCTACGAGCAGTACTTC.

The gene calls are TRBV18 and TRBJ2-1; tentative D call: TRBD1 (7 bases). V shed 3 bases and J shed 0 bases, with 12 bases lying between them. Germline V gene lookup returns CDR1 KGHSH and CDR2 LQKENI. The CDR3 contains 16 residues. The CDR3 is CASSPQGGVSYNEQFF. As DNA, the CDR3 is TGTGCCAGCTCACCTCAGGGGGGCGTCTCCTACAATGAGCAGTTCTTC.

This clone came up once. The chain employs TRBV5-6 and TRBJ1-6, with D possibly matching TRBD1 (5 bases). Trimming pared 8 bases from V and 0 bases from J, leaving 12 bases between. The CDR3 runs 15 residues. CDR1 is SGHDT and CDR2 is YYEEEE in the germline V gene. CDR3 sequence: CASLRQSSYNSPLHF. The CDR3 DNA reads TGTGCCAGTCTAAGACAGAGCTCCTATAATTCACCCCTCCACTTT.

This chain links TRBV7-8 with TRBJ1-1; 9 positions agree with TRBD1. This CDR3 region has 15 residues. V shed 3 bases, J shed 5 bases, and the junction held 7 bases outside the gene matches. The germline gives CDR1 SGHVS, CDR2 FQNEAQ. The CDR3 loop is CASSFGGQGGTEAFF. DNA for the CDR3: TGTGCCAGCAGCTTTGGGGGACAGGGCGGGACTGAAGCTTTCTTT.

The chain carries TRBV5-1 and TRBJ1-6; maybe TRBD1 (5 bases). Germline CDR1 SGHRS, CDR2 YFSETQ. V gave up 3 bases and J gave up 8 bases, with 24 bases separating them. This CDR3 has 18 residues. The CDR3 DNA is TGCGCCAGCAGCTCCCCCCCGGGACGCGGGTTAGCGGATTCACCCCTCCACTTT. Protein: CASSSPPGRGLADSPLHF.

This clone was recorded once. The rearrangement joins TRBV7-9 to TRBJ2-1; no firm D call. This CDR3 has 11 amino acids. Per the germline V gene, CDR1 is SEHNR and CDR2 is FQNEAQ (reference sequence). The V gene lost 4 bases and the J gene lost 10 bases, with 8 bases spanning the gap. CDR3 protein: CASSYIAEQFF. The CDR3 nucleotides read TGTGCCAGCAGCTACATAGCAGAGCAGTTCTTC.

The chain employs TRBV6-1 and TRBJ1-5, with 7 bases that match TRBD1. Germline assignment: CDR1 MNHNS and CDR2 SASEGT. J was trimmed by 7 bases and V by 2 bases; bases with no gene match: 2. This CDR3 has 13 residues. The CDR3 is CASSEIGGQPQHF. CDR3 DNA sequence: TGTGCCAGCAGTGAAATAGGGGGCCAGCCCCAGCATTTT.

The rearrangement uses TRBV18 and TRBJ1-1; D unclear. This CDR3 has 15 residues. The germline V and J ends were trimmed by 0 bases and 3 bases, with 11 bases remaining between them. Germline-derived CDR1 and CDR2 are KGHSH and LQKENI. The CDR3 loop is CASSPPNIADTEAFF. CDR3 bases: TGTGCCAGCTCACCACCAAACATAGCGGACACTGAAGCTTTCTTT.

The V call is TRBV9, the J call TRBJ1-4; 8 nucleotides match TRBD1. V lost 0 bases to trimming and J lost 6 bases; unmatched junction nucleotides: 4. Per the germline V gene, CDR1 is SGDLS and CDR2 is YYNGEE. This CDR3 has 15 amino acids. The CDR3 reads CASSVVPGQDEKLFF. DNA of the CDR3: TGTGCCAGCAGCGTAGTTCCGGGACAGGATGAAAAACTGTTTTTT.

This sequence joins TRBV11-3 and TRBJ1-2; TRBD1 matches 8 bases. Germline CDR1 reads SGHNT; CDR2 reads YENEEA. With V trimmed by 1 base and J by 5 bases, 3 bases remained unmatched. The CDR3 runs to 14 residues. Here the CDR3 reads CASSLATGGYGYTF. The CDR3, as DNA: TGTGCCAGCAGCTTAGCCACAGGGGGTTATGGCTACACCTTC.

The V and J genes are TRBV5-1 and TRBJ2-7; 15 bases line up with TRBD2. J lost 2 bases, V lost 4 bases, and 13 bases had no gene match. CDR1 SGHRS and CDR2 YFSETQ come from the germline V gene. The CDR3 spans 19 residues. CDR3 nucleotides: TGCGCCAGCAGCGGACTAGCGGGAGGGCCATTTGCCGCCGCCTACGAGCAGTACTTC. Encoded protein: CASSGLAGGPFAAAYEQYF.

This clone was recorded only once. The rearrangement links TRBV6-4 to TRBJ1-1; D gene ambiguous. Germline V gene sequence: CDR1 MRHNA, CDR2 SNTAGT. V was cut by 5 bases and J by 0 bases, with 7 bases left in between. CDR3 size: 13 residues. The CDR3 region is CASSNMMNTEAFF. In DNA, the CDR3 is TGTGCCAGCAGTAACATGATGAACACTGAAGCTTTCTTT.

J is TRBJ1-1 and V is TRBV11-2; perhaps TRBD1 as D (5 bases). Per germline, CDR1 SGHAT and CDR2 FQNNGV. Trimming took 5 bases from V and 3 from J, leaving 10 bases between them. This CDR3 contains 13 residues. Here the CDR3 DNA reads TGTGCCAGCAGCATACAGGCTCACACTGAAGCTTTCTTT. Amino acids: CASSIQAHTEAFF. The whole variable domain, remainder taken from reference TRBV11-2 and TRBJ1-1, is EAGVAQSPRYKIIEKRQSVAFWCNPISGHATLYWYQQILGQGPKLLIQFQNNGVVDDSQLPKDRFSAERLKGVDSTLKIQPAKLEDSAVYLCASSIQAHTEAFFGQGTRLTVV.